Below, 27 T cell receptor beta chains from the same sample are listed, as sequenced in a study of blood T cell repertoires in COVID-19. Clones were read by immunoSEQ multiplex PCR, and TCRdb kept only the in-frame ones, dropping some. The data contain about 230,000 clones, roughly 87% of them singletons. Sequencing was performed on PBMCs or T cells enriched from blood (not recorded which). These receptor sequences come from a man aged 30 to 45 who had recovered from COVID-19.

The chain employs TRBV6-2 or TRBV6-3 and TRBJ1-1; D unresolved. The CDR3 extends over 13 amino acids. Between the trimmed V and J ends, which lost 4 bases and 1 base, there was a span of 7 bases. The germline V gene encodes CDR1 MNHEY and CDR2 SVGEGT. The CDR3 sequence: CASSSRENTEAFF. The CDR3 DNA is TGTGCCAGCAGTTCGAGGGAGAACACTGAAGCTTTCTTT.

In its sample, this clone was seen a few times. V usage is TRBV27 and J usage is TRBJ2-7, with 10 bases aligning to TRBD1. CDR1 is MNHEY, CDR2 SMNVEV, per germline (reference sequence). V lost 4 bases, J lost 3 bases, and 12 bases stayed unmatched. The CDR3 totals 17 residues. In nucleotides, the CDR3 is TGTGCCAGCAGTTCTCGTTGGGACAGGGGAATTGACTACGAGCAGTACTTC. As protein: CASSSRWDRGIDYEQYF.

This sequence joins TRBV7-9 and TRBJ1-1, with D possibly being TRBD1 (5 bases). In germline, CDR1 is SEHNR, CDR2 FQNEAQ (reference sequence). The CDR3 runs to 15 residues. The germline V and J ends were trimmed by 5 bases and 3 bases, with 16 bases remaining between them. The CDR3 DNA reads TGTGCCAGCAGCCTCCGAGGAGGGGCCTACACTGAAGCTTTCTTT. Translation: CASSLRGGAYTEAFF.

This clone was recorded once. V and J are TRBV29-1 and TRBJ1-2; 8 nucleotides line up with TRBD1. Germline CDR1 reads SQVTM; CDR2 reads ANQGSEA. The length of the CDR3 is 14 residues. The junction had 13 bases not matched to a gene; V was cut back by 1 base and J by 12 bases. CDR3 region: CSVEASGQATLHTF. DNA of the CDR3: TGCAGCGTTGAAGCATCGGGACAGGCTACCCTCCACACCTTC. The whole variable domain, filled in from reference TRBV29-1 and TRBJ1-2, reads SAVISQKPSRDICQRGTSLTIQCQVDSQVTMMFWYRQQPGQSLTLIATANQGSEATYESGFVIDKFPISRPNLTFSTLTVSNMSPEDSSIYLCSVEASGQATLHTFGSGTRLTVV.

In DNA, the CDR3 is TGCGCCAGCAGCTTGGCGGGCCAGGGTTATGGAAACACCATATATTTT. It is translated as CASSLAGQGYGNTIYF. The chain carries TRBV5-1 and TRBJ1-3; D is possibly TRBD1 (5 bases). CDR3 size: 16 residues. Per germline, CDR1 SGHRS and CDR2 YFSETQ. The V end was cut by 0 bases, the J end by 3 bases, with 13 bases between.

This clone was seen just once. One junction end does not reproduce the germline sequence, and a read error may be involved. The CDR3 nucleotides are TGTGCCAGCAGCCCGAACCGGGACAGGGAAGTCTTC. Encoded protein: CASSPNRDREVF. V is TRBV7-8 and J is TRBJ2-1; 9 positions agree with TRBD1. The CDR3 spans 12 residues. Germline lookup yields CDR1 SGHVS and CDR2 FQNEAQ.

The J gene is TRBJ2-1, the V gene TRBV10-2; 10 nucleotides align to TRBD2. Germline V gives CDR1 WSHSY, CDR2 SAAADI. V lost 3 bases, J lost 0 bases, and 20 bases stayed unmatched. The CDR3 consists of 22 residues. Here the CDR3 DNA reads TGCGCCAGCAGTGATCCCCTCTCTTATCTAGCGGGGGTCCTGAGCTCCTACAATGAGCAGTTCTTC. It is translated as CASSDPLSYLAGVLSSYNEQFF.

The rearrangement uses TRBV7-2 and TRBJ1-1; D not certain. The germline V gene has CDR1 SGHTA and CDR2 FQGNSA. CDR3 size: 14 residues. The V end lost 4 bases, the J end lost 2 bases, and 11 bases lay between the germline ends. This CDR3 reads CASSWPPRNTEAFF. The CDR3 nucleotides read TGTGCCAGCAGCTGGCCCCCACGTAACACTGAAGCTTTCTTT.

The chain is built from TRBV11-2 and TRBJ2-3; TRBD1 matches at 9 bases. The junction had 6 bases not matched to a gene; V was cut back by 5 bases and J by 6 bases. The CDR3 is 14 amino acids. Germline CDR1 reads SGHAT; CDR2 reads FQNNGV. The CDR3 region has the DNA TGTGCCAGCAGCGCAAGGGACAGGGTCGATACGCAGTATTTT. Amino acids: CASSARDRVDTQYF.

The rearrangement joins TRBV6-4 to TRBJ2-1; 8 bases fit TRBD2. With 9 bases clipped from V and 7 bases from J, the junction kept 8 bases outside the gene matches. The CDR3 runs to 13 residues. The V gene's germline CDR1 is MRHNA and CDR2 SNTAGT. As DNA, the CDR3 is TGTGCCAGTCGGGGGGGAGCGGCGAATGAGCAGTTCTTC. Protein sequence: CASRGGAANEQFF.

The V and J genes are TRBV5-1 and TRBJ2-1; 7 bases line up with TRBD2. There are 15 residues in the CDR3. Germline CDR1 and CDR2: SGHRS and YFSETQ. The V and J ends lost 5 bases and 7 bases, in that order; junction bases with no gene match: 12. The CDR3 loop reads CASRAGVLTENEQFF. The CDR3, as DNA: TGCGCCAGCAGGGCGGGAGTGCTTACGGAGAATGAGCAGTTCTTC.

The J gene is TRBJ1-3, the V gene TRBV7-8; TRBD1 agrees at 8 bases. Germline V gene sequence: CDR1 SGHVS, CDR2 FQNEAQ. J was trimmed by 11 bases and V by 0 bases; bases with no gene match: 3. CDR3 length: 13 residues. The CDR3 spells CASSLAGQVSIYF. The DNA of the CDR3 is TGTGCCAGCAGCTTAGCGGGACAGGTCTCCATATATTTT.

The chain joins TRBV7-9 to TRBJ2-7; 8 bases fit TRBD2. CDR1 and CDR2 from the germline V gene are SEHNR and FQNEAQ (reference sequence). This CDR3 spans 15 amino acids. The junction had 6 bases not matched to a gene; V was cut back by 3 bases and J by 2 bases. CDR3 nucleotide sequence: TGTGCCAGCAGCTTTACTAGCGGCCTCGCCTACGAGCAGTACTTC. Translated, it gives CASSFTSGLAYEQYF. The variable domain in full, completed from reference TRBV7-9 and TRBJ2-7, reads DTGVSQNPRHKITKRGQNVTFRCDPISEHNRLYWYRQTLGQGPEFLTYFQNEAQLEKSRLLSDRFSAERPKGSFSTLEIQRTEQGDSAMYLCASSFTSGLAYEQYFGPGTRLTVT.

The chain has TRBV5-8 and TRBJ1-5; 11 bases are shared with TRBD1. J lost 7 bases, V lost 0 bases, and 3 bases had no gene match. This CDR3 has 15 residues. Per the germline V gene, CDR1 is SGHTS and CDR2 is YDEGEE. The DNA of the CDR3 is TGTGCCAGCAGCTTGGGACGGACAGGGGGCCAGCCCCAGCATTTT. This sequence encodes CASSLGRTGGQPQHF. The whole variable domain, filled in from reference TRBV5-8 and TRBJ1-5, reads EAGVTQSPTHLIKTRGQQATLRCSPISGHTSVYWYQQALGLGLQFLLWYDEGEERNRGNFPPRFSGRQFPNYSSELNVNALELEDSALYLCASSLGRTGGQPQHFGDGTRLSIL.

This chain uses TRBV5-5 with TRBJ2-1; TRBD1 is a possible D gene (6 bases). The CDR3 is made up of 13 amino acids. Germline CDR1 reads SGHKS; CDR2 reads YYEKEE (reference sequence). Trimming stripped 4 bases from V and 5 bases from J, with 10 bases between. The CDR3 loop is CASSTQGNNEQFF. The CDR3 nucleotides read TGTGCCAGCAGCACCCAGGGGAACAATGAGCAGTTCTTC.

This clone was picked up one time. The chain has TRBV4-2 and TRBJ1-5, with 12 bases that match TRBD1. The CDR3 runs to 18 residues. Trimming removed 3 bases from V and 4 bases from J; junction bases left unmatched: 10. CDR1 is LGHNA, CDR2 YNFKEQ, per germline. The CDR3 DNA reads TGTGCCAGCAGCCAGAACGGCGGGACAGGGGGCCCTAATCAGCCCCAGCATTTT. Amino acids: CASSQNGGTGGPNQPQHF.

The CDR3 reads CASSRNDRGLAKNIQYF. CDR3 sequence (DNA): TGTGCCAGCAGCCGAAACGACAGGGGGCTCGCCAAAAACATTCAGTACTTC. This chain links TRBV7-9 with TRBJ2-4; 10 nucleotides line up with TRBD1. V lost 5 bases and J lost 1; bases outside the gene matches: 8. The CDR3 loop spans 17 amino acids. Germline CDR1 reads SEHNR; CDR2 reads FQNEAQ (reference sequence).

This clone has just a few counts. Distinct nucleotide sequences in the sample also encode this CDR3. The chain recombines TRBV7-4 with TRBJ1-5; maybe TRBD1 (6 bases). V was shortened by 5 bases and J by 1 base, with 18 bases between the two germline ends. CDR3 length: 17 amino acids. Germline V gives CDR1 SGHVT, CDR2 SQSDAQ. The DNA of the CDR3 is TGTGCCAGCAGCGACGCAAAAGGGGGGGGCAGCAATCAGCCCCAGCATTTT. It encodes CASSDAKGGGSNQPQHF.

The chain carries TRBV18 and TRBJ2-2; D possibly corresponds to TRBD1 (6 bases). The ends were cut back, 3 bases at V and 5 bases at J, with 10 bases in the middle. Germline CDR1 reads KGHSH; CDR2 reads LQKENI. The CDR3 loop spans 14 amino acids. The CDR3: CASSPGQLTGELFF. Written as DNA, the CDR3 is TGTGCCAGCTCACCCGGACAGCTGACCGGGGAGCTGTTTTTT.

The chain recombines TRBV2 with TRBJ2-1, with 15 bases matching TRBD2. In germline, CDR1 is SNHLY, CDR2 FYNNEI. CDR3 size: 16 residues. J was trimmed by 6 bases and V by 3 bases; bases with no gene match: 3. In DNA form, the CDR3 reads TGTGCCAGCAGTGATGGACTAGCGGGGGGGACCAATGAGCAGTTCTTC. It codes for CASSDGLAGGTNEQFF.

This chain joins TRBV30 and TRBJ1-6, with a possible D match to TRBD1 (6 bases). The germline V gene has CDR1 GTSNPN and CDR2 SVGIG (reference sequence). The CDR3 runs 13 residues. V was shortened by 8 bases and J by 5 bases, with 13 bases between the two germline ends. The CDR3 loop reads CASTGFNNSPLHF. The CDR3 region has the DNA TGTGCCAGCACAGGGTTCAATAATTCACCCCTCCACTTT.

Only a few counts were recorded for this clone. The CDR3 DNA reads as TGCGCCAGCAGTCATTCTAGACAGTCCTATGGCTACACCTTC. Its protein product is CASSHSRQSYGYTF. V gene TRBV23-1 combines with J gene TRBJ1-2; the D gene is possibly TRBD1 (5 bases). TRBV23-1 is an ORF; its function is uncertain. This CDR3 is 14 amino acids long. The V and J ends lost 3 bases and 4 bases respectively, with 12 bases between them.

This rearrangement joins TRBV28 to TRBJ2-7; TRBD2 agrees at 7 bases. Trimming took 6 bases from V and 2 from J; bases not matched to a gene: 10. The CDR3 runs to 15 residues. The germline CDR1 and CDR2 sequences are MDHEN and SYDVKM. CDR3 bases: TGTGCCAGCAGGACTAGCCGAATTAAAACCTACGAGCAGTACTTC. Residues: CASRTSRIKTYEQYF.

The chain recombines TRBV7-2 with TRBJ1-2, with D perhaps TRBD1 (5 bases). The germline V gene encodes CDR1 SGHTA and CDR2 FQGNSA. Deletions cut 5 bases from V and 4 bases from J, with 8 bases between. There are 12 residues in the CDR3. CDR3 bases: TGTGCCAGCAGCGGGGGAGGCTATGGCTACACCTTC. It is translated as CASSGGGYGYTF.

The chain is built from TRBV18 and TRBJ1-3; TRBD1 might be the D (6 bases). The V end lost 2 bases, the J end lost 0 bases, and 11 bases lay between the germline ends. CDR1 and CDR2 from the germline V gene are KGHSH and LQKENI. The CDR3 totals 16 residues. The DNA for the CDR3 is TGTGCCAGCTCACCATTAGGACAGCTCTCTGGAAACACCATATATTTT. It is translated as CASSPLGQLSGNTIYF.

Written as DNA, the CDR3 is TGTGCCAGCGTCCCAGCGGGGTACAATGAGCAGTTCTTC. The encoded protein is CASVPAGYNEQFF. The rearrangement joins TRBV6-5 to TRBJ2-1, with TRBD2 matching 7 bases. The V and J ends lost 8 bases and 4 bases, in that order; junction bases with no gene match: 5. CDR1 MNHEY and CDR2 SVGAGI come from the germline V gene. This CDR3 region has 13 residues.

This clone appeared a single time. The V call is TRBV27, the J call TRBJ1-5; D uncertain. The V gene lost 8 bases and the J gene lost 6 bases, with 14 bases spanning the gap. The length of the CDR3 is 13 residues. CDR1 is MNHEY and CDR2 is SMNVEV in the germline V gene (reference sequence). CDR3 loop: CASGYWGGQPQHF. CDR3 DNA sequence: TGTGCCAGCGGTTACTGGGGAGGTCAGCCCCAGCATTTT.